What follows are 11 T cell receptor beta chains derived from one specimen sequenced in a study of blood T cell repertoires in COVID-19. The method was immunoSEQ multiplex PCR; TCRdb's version includes in-frame clones alone and lacks a portion of them. Among 350,000 to 450,000 clones listed, roughly nine tenths were seen once. Source material: PBMCs or T cells enriched from blood (not recorded which). These receptors were taken from a man aged 30-40 years who had recovered from COVID-19.

The rearrangement links TRBV19 to TRBJ1-2; 7 bases are a match to TRBD1. Germline CDR1 and CDR2: LNHDA and SQIVND (reference sequence). This CDR3 region has 15 residues. Trimming at V came to 7 bases and at J to 2 bases, leaving 10 bases not matched to a gene. The CDR3 loop is CASTIPDRENYGYTF. The CDR3, as DNA: TGTGCCAGTACCATACCCGACAGGGAAAACTATGGCTACACCTTC.

V gene TRBV3-1 (or the pseudogene TRBV3-2) combines with J gene TRBJ2-1; 11 bases are shared with TRBD2. V lost 5 bases, J lost 4 bases, and 4 bases stayed unmatched. CDR1 and CDR2 from the germline V gene are LGHDT and YNNKEL (reference sequence). The CDR3 is 15 amino acids. The CDR3 DNA is TGTGCCAGCAGCGACCGGACTAGCGGGTACAATGAGCAGTTCTTC. Residues: CASSDRTSGYNEQFF.

This clone has just a few counts. J is TRBJ1-1 and V is TRBV30, with D possibly TRBD1 on 6 matching bases. V lost 7 bases, J lost 11 bases, and 20 bases lay in between. Germline V lookup: CDR1 GTSNPN, CDR2 SVGIG (reference sequence). This CDR3 has 12 residues. The CDR3 sequence: CASGRGHLRAFF. As DNA, the CDR3 is TGTGCCTCGGGGAGGGGACACCTTCGGGCTTTCTTT.

The rearrangement uses TRBV11-2 and TRBJ1-1; unclear D gene. Germline values: CDR1 SGHAT, CDR2 FQNNGV. This CDR3 contains 14 residues. Trimming took 0 bases from V and 6 from J, leaving 11 bases between them. Here the CDR3 reads CASSLDLGYAEAFF. The CDR3 nucleotides are TGTGCCAGCAGCTTAGATCTCGGGTACGCTGAAGCTTTCTTT.

About this clone: Without the conserved terminal phenylalanine or tryptophan, this CDR3 likely stems from a read error. The limits of the CDR3 on the DNA are not certain, so only TCRdb's listed CDR3 is given. This rearrangement joins TRBV5-1 to TRBJ2-7; the table's D call, TRBD1, has no DNA check behind it. From its first to its last residue, the CDR3 has 8 amino acids. Germline V lookup: CDR1 SGHRS, CDR2 YFSETQ. This CDR3 reads CASPLFWL.

This chain uses TRBV3-1 (or the pseudogene TRBV3-2) with TRBJ2-3; 7 bases match TRBD2. The CDR3 spans 14 residues. Losses at the gene ends were 2 bases for V and 8 bases for J; bases not matched to a gene: 7. CDR1 LGHDT and CDR2 YNNKEL come from the germline V gene (reference sequence). This CDR3 is CASSQPGGGRTQYF. The CDR3 DNA is TGTGCCAGCAGCCAACCTGGGGGAGGGCGTACGCAGTATTTT.

J is TRBJ1-5 and V is TRBV18; D is perhaps TRBD1 (5 bases). V was clipped by 2 bases and J by 1 base, with 9 bases between them. Looked up from germline, CDR1 is KGHSH and CDR2 is LQKENI. The CDR3 has 15 residues. The CDR3 bases are TGTGCCAGCTCACCATATCAGGGCAGCAATCAGCCCCAGCATTTT. Its protein product is CASSPYQGSNQPQHF.

V usage is TRBV15 and J usage is TRBJ2-1, with 10 bases matching TRBD1. Germline V gives CDR1 LNHNV, CDR2 YYDKDF (reference sequence). V lost 5 bases and J lost 4; bases outside the gene matches: 5. This CDR3 has 15 residues. The CDR3 loop is CATSHTGQGYNEQFF. For the CDR3, the DNA is TGTGCCACCAGCCATACGGGACAGGGGTACAATGAGCAGTTCTTC.

The chain recombines TRBV6-4 with TRBJ2-1; 10 nucleotides line up with TRBD1. This CDR3 has 15 amino acids. Germline CDR1 and CDR2: MRHNA and SNTAGT. The V gene end was trimmed by 0 bases and the J gene end by 10 bases; junction bases not matched to a gene: 6. DNA for the CDR3: TGTGCCAGCAGTGACTCGGGACAGGGGAACGGCGAGCAGTTCTTC. Translated, it gives CASSDSGQGNGEQFF.

This chain links TRBV11-2 with TRBJ2-3, with 10 bases matching TRBD2. Trimming cost V 0 bases and J 3 bases; bases outside gene matches: 3. Germline V CDR1 and CDR2: SGHAT, FQNNGV. The CDR3 length is 16 residues. Here the CDR3 reads CASSLDQAGGTDTQYF. The CDR3 coding sequence is TGTGCCAGCAGCTTAGATCAAGCGGGAGGGACAGATACGCAGTATTTT.

CDR3 DNA sequence: TGTGCCTGGAGTAGGGACAGGATCTATGGCTACACCTTC. Protein: CAWSRDRIYGYTF. V and J are TRBV30 and TRBJ1-2; 8 bases agree with TRBD1. CDR1 GTSNPN and CDR2 SVGIG come from the germline V gene (reference sequence). V shed 2 bases and J 4 bases; nucleotides not matched to a gene: 3. CDR3 size: 13 residues.